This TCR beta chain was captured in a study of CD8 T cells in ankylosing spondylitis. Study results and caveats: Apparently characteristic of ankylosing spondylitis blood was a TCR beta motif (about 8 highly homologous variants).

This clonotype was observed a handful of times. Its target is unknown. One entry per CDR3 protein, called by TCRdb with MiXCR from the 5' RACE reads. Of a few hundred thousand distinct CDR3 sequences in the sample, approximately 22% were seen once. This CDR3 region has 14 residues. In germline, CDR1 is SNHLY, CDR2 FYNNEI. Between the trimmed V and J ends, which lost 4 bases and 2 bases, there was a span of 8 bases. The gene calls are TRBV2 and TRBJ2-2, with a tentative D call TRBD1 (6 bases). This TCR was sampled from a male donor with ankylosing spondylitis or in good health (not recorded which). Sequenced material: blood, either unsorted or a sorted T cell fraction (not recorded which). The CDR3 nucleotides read TGTGCCAGCAGTGGACAGGATAACACCGGGGAGCTGTTTTTT. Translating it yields CASSGQDNTGELFF.